This is a list of T cell receptor beta chains from one sample in a study of cytomegalovirus exposure and HLA in healthy donors. Method: immunoSEQ multiplex PCR; TCRdb's copy keeps in-frame clones and lacks some. The table has roughly 170,000 clones, approximately 72% seen once. The sample consisted of PBMCs. The receptor source for this set is a female donor in good health and CMV-seronegative. Each CDR3 is given with its conserved first and last residue. Fields, in order: D gene, clone size, V gene, J gene, CDR3 protein, CDR3 DNA. D genes are given only for firm matches. The size of a clone is reported for some rows only, either as once, few or many, or as a class for expanded clones.

D: -; size: -; V: TRBV15; J: TRBJ2-1; CDR3: CATSPHNLSYNEQFF; DNA: TGTGCCACCAGCCCCCACAACCTCTCCTACAATGAGCAGTTCTTC
D: -; size: -; V: TRBV27; J: TRBJ1-1; CDR3: CASSKRRNTEAFF; DNA: TGTGCCAGCAGTAAGAGGAGGAACACTGAAGCTTTCTTT
D: -; size: few; V: TRBV6-5; J: TRBJ2-2; CDR3: CASSYPGAGELFF; DNA: TGTGCCAGCAGTTACCCGGGAGCCGGGGAGCTGTTTTTT
D: -; size: -; V: TRBV30; J: TRBJ2-4; CDR3: CAWSATGFAKNIQYF; DNA: TGTGCCTGGAGTGCGACCGGGTTCGCCAAAAACATTCAGTACTTC
D: -; size: few; V: TRBV7-9; J: TRBJ2-2; CDR3: CASSAPRSSGPLNTGELFF; DNA: TGTGCCAGCAGCGCCCCCAGGAGTAGCGGCCCTCTAAACACCGGGGAGCTGTTTTTT
D: -; size: -; V: TRBV27; J: TRBJ1-2; CDR3: CASSSVRGGYGYTF; DNA: TGTGCCAGCAGTTCGGTCAGGGGTGGGTATGGCTACACCTTC
D: TRBD2; size: -; V: TRBV6-5; J: TRBJ2-7; CDR3: CASTLAGEQYF; DNA: TGTGCCAGCACCTTAGCGGGCGAGCAGTACTTC
D: -; size: -; V: TRBV7-8; J: TRBJ2-7; CDR3: CASSWGKDGSSYEQYF; DNA: TGTGCCAGCAGCTGGGGTAAGGACGGGAGCTCCTACGAGCAGTACTTC
D: -; size: -; V: TRBV6-5; J: TRBJ1-1; CDR3: CASSYFDTLNTEAFF; DNA: TGTGCCAGCAGTTACTTTGACACCTTGAACACTGAAGCTTTCTTT
D: TRBD1; size: -; V: TRBV6-6; J: TRBJ1-1; CDR3: CASTAGQGMPNTEAFF; DNA: TGTGCCAGCACCGCAGGACAGGGTATGCCGAACACTGAAGCTTTCTTT
D: TRBD1; size: once; V: TRBV25-1; J: TRBJ2-7; CDR3: CASSDQGADEQYF; DNA: TGTGCCAGCAGTGATCAGGGGGCGGACGAGCAGTACTTC
D: -; size: -; V: TRBV25-1; J: TRBJ2-7; CDR3: CARYLKHEQYF; DNA: TGTGCCAGATATCTTAAGCACGAGCAGTACTTC
D: -; size: -; V: TRBV5-1; J: TRBJ2-2; CDR3: CASSLEIRRNTGELFF; DNA: TGCGCCAGCAGCTTGGAAATCCGGAGGAACACCGGGGAGCTGTTTTTT
D: -; size: -; V: TRBV7-3; J: TRBJ2-2; CDR3: CASSEGARNTGELFF; DNA: TGTGCCAGCAGCGAAGGGGCGAGGAACACCGGGGAGCTGTTTTTT
D: -; size: -; V: TRBV11-1; J: TRBJ1-5; CDR3: CASSLTGGQPQHF; DNA: TGTGCCAGCAGCTTAACGGGGGGTCAGCCCCAGCATTTT
D: TRBD2; size: -; V: TRBV4-1; J: TRBJ2-5; CDR3: CASSRSGLAEETQYF; DNA: TGCGCCAGCAGCCGCTCGGGACTAGCGGAAGAGACCCAGTACTTC
D: TRBD2; size: few; V: TRBV30; J: TRBJ2-3; CDR3: CAWSVLLAGGDTQYF; DNA: TGTGCCTGGAGTGTGTTGCTAGCGGGAGGAGATACGCAGTATTTT
D: -; size: -; V: TRBV2; J: TRBJ2-5; CDR3: CASRNGDGGETQYF; DNA: TGTGCCAGCAGAAACGGGGATGGTGGCGAGACCCAGTACTTC
D: TRBD2; size: -; V: TRBV7-2; J: TRBJ2-3; CDR3: CASSSEVAGGGDTQYF; DNA: TGTGCCAGCAGCTCCGAGGTAGCGGGGGGGGGAGATACGCAGTATTTT
D: TRBD1; size: -; V: TRBV5-1; J: TRBJ2-7; CDR3: CASGTGSNSYEQYF; DNA: TGCGCCAGCGGGACAGGCTCTAACTCCTACGAGCAGTACTTC
D: TRBD1; size: -; V: TRBV19; J: TRBJ2-3; CDR3: CASSLNRGRGQGTQYF; DNA: TGTGCCAGTAGTTTAAACAGGGGGCGAGGTCAAGGTACGCAGTATTTT
D: TRBD1; size: -; V: TRBV4-1; J: TRBJ2-1; CDR3: CASSHPTGTSYNEQFF; DNA: TGCGCCAGCAGCCACCCGACAGGGACCTCCTACAATGAGCAGTTCTTC
D: -; size: -; V: TRBV7-8; J: TRBJ1-3; CDR3: CASSLEAVGNTIYF; DNA: TGTGCCAGCAGCTTAGAGGCGGTAGGAAACACCATATATTTT
D: TRBD1; size: -; V: TRBV9; J: TRBJ1-4; CDR3: CASSGGQGNEEKLFF; DNA: TGTGCCAGCAGCGGAGGACAGGGGAATGAGGAAAAACTGTTTTTT
D: -; size: -; V: TRBV5-1; J: TRBJ1-1; CDR3: CASSLFGENTEAFF; DNA: TGCGCCAGCAGCTTGTTCGGGGAGAACACTGAAGCTTTCTTT
D: TRBD2; size: -; V: TRBV29-1; J: TRBJ2-3; CDR3: CSVPRPAGDTQYF; DNA: TGCAGCGTCCCCAGGCCAGCGGGGGATACGCAGTATTTT
D: -; size: -; V: TRBV6-5; J: TRBJ1-2; CDR3: CASSYRGGNYGYTF; DNA: TGTGCCAGCAGTTACAGGGGGGGAAACTATGGCTACACCTTC
D: TRBD1; size: -; V: TRBV29-1; J: TRBJ1-3; CDR3: CSVEARQGDTIYF; DNA: TGCAGCGTTGAAGCGCGACAGGGGGACACCATATATTTT
D: -; size: -; V: TRBV6-5; J: TRBJ2-7; CDR3: CASSWGHSYEQYF; DNA: TGTGCCAGCAGCTGGGGACATTCCTACGAGCAGTACTTC
D: -; size: -; V: TRBV5-8; J: TRBJ2-5; CDR3: CASRRRDFNQETQYF; DNA: TGTGCCAGCAGGCGGAGGGACTTTAACCAAGAGACCCAGTACTTC
D: TRBD2; size: -; V: TRBV6-5; J: TRBJ2-4; CDR3: CASSYSPGGENIQYF; DNA: TGTGCCAGCAGTTACTCCCCCGGGGGGGAAAACATTCAGTACTTC
D: TRBD2; size: -; V: TRBV5-1; J: TRBJ2-1; CDR3: CASSPWTGTSGLNEQFF; DNA: TGCGCCAGCAGCCCCTGGACAGGGACTAGCGGACTCAATGAGCAGTTCTTC
D: TRBD2; size: -; V: TRBV4-3; J: TRBJ2-2; CDR3: CASSQPTGGVLTGELFF; DNA: TGCGCCAGCAGCCAACCCACGGGGGGGGTTCTCACCGGGGAGCTGTTTTTT
D: TRBD2; size: -; V: TRBV11-2; J: TRBJ2-7; CDR3: CASSIGLAGVYEQYF; DNA: TGTGCCAGCAGCATAGGACTAGCGGGAGTATACGAGCAGTACTTC
D: -; size: -; V: TRBV2; J: TRBJ1-1; CDR3: CASSVVDAGTEAFF; DNA: TGTGCCAGCAGTGTGGTTGACGCGGGCACTGAAGCTTTCTTT
D: TRBD1; size: -; V: TRBV4-3; J: TRBJ1-4; CDR3: CASSQGGTGDEKLFF; DNA: TGCGCCAGCAGCCAAGGGGGGACAGGGGACGAAAAACTGTTTTTT
D: TRBD2; size: -; V: TRBV10-1; J: TRBJ2-1; CDR3: CASSEVGAGDNEQFF; DNA: TGCGCCAGCAGTGAGGTGGGAGCGGGGGATAATGAGCAGTTCTTC
D: TRBD1; size: -; V: TRBV28; J: TRBJ1-1; CDR3: CASRLGQGTFF; DNA: TGTGCCAGCAGATTAGGACAGGGTACTTTCTTT
D: TRBD1; size: few; V: TRBV2; J: TRBJ1-4; CDR3: CATVTRTGLNEKLFF; DNA: TGTGCCACCGTCACTCGGACAGGACTTAATGAAAAACTGTTTTTT
D: TRBD2; size: -; V: TRBV18; J: TRBJ2-1; CDR3: CASSTAGVLSYEQFF; DNA: TGTGCCAGCTCAACCGCGGGAGTGCTTAGTTATGAGCAGTTCTTC
D: -; size: -; V: TRBV7-3; J: TRBJ2-1; CDR3: CASSPGDEQFF; DNA: TGTGCCAGCAGCCCGGGGGATGAGCAGTTCTTC
D: -; size: -; V: TRBV25-1; J: TRBJ2-4; CDR3: CASSAPGPKNIQYF; DNA: TGTGCCAGCAGTGCTCCAGGGCCCAAAAACATTCAGTACTTC
D: TRBD1; size: -; V: TRBV28; J: TRBJ2-3; CDR3: CASSHTGGEADTQYF; DNA: TGTGCCAGCAGCCACACAGGGGGTGAGGCGGATACGCAGTATTTT
D: -; size: few; V: TRBV11-2; J: TRBJ2-3; CDR3: CASSSRDLATDTQYF; DNA: TGTGCCAGCAGCTCCCGGGACTTAGCCACAGATACGCAGTATTTT
D: TRBD2; size: -; V: TRBV4-1; J: TRBJ2-1; CDR3: CASRSGAGTSGAREQFF; DNA: TGCGCCAGCAGGTCAGGAGCCGGGACTAGCGGGGCCCGGGAGCAGTTCTTC
D: -; size: once; V: TRBV30; J: TRBJ2-7; CDR3: CAWRGGTANSYEQYF; DNA: TGTGCCTGGAGGGGCGGGACGGCGAACTCCTACGAGCAGTACTTC
D: TRBD2; size: -; V: TRBV18; J: TRBJ2-3; CDR3: CASSRGLAGEGDTQYF; DNA: TGTGCCAGCTCACGCGGACTAGCGGGAGAAGGAGATACGCAGTATTTT
D: -; size: -; V: TRBV11-2; J: TRBJ2-7; CDR3: CASSPSSASERLWEQYF; DNA: TGTGCCAGCAGCCCCTCATCTGCTAGCGAGAGGCTCTGGGAGCAGTACTTC
D: -; size: -; V: TRBV30; J: TRBJ1-2; CDR3: CAWRRQGYGYTF; DNA: TGTGCCTGGAGAAGGCAGGGCTATGGCTACACCTTC
D: -; size: -; V: TRBV5-4; J: TRBJ2-3; CDR3: CASSLHSSDTDTQYF; DNA: TGTGCCAGCAGCTTGCATTCCAGCGACACAGATACGCAGTATTTT